This T cell receptor (beta chain) stems from a study of T-cell memory formation after mild COVID-19 (dated by TCRdb to about 2021). Context from the whole study: TCR sequence clusters from the two donors were found to be largely donor specific. In a couple of donors, T-cell clones that expanded and contracted after mild COVID-19 were tracked by sequencing TCRalpha and TCRbeta repertoires over time. Two young, previously healthy adult volunteers, one female and one male, were included in the cohort.

This clonotype was seen repeatedly, ten times or more. The clone's antigen remains unknown. No much larger clone is present one base from it, and per-base qualities are unavailable. Sequencing was performed on an Illumina NovaSeq 6000. cDNA libraries for TCRalpha and TCRbeta were prepared by 5'RACE using constant-segment primers, with sample barcodes and unique molecular identifiers added. Trizol reagent was used to extract RNA from every sample. Amplification of the libraries took two PCR steps, and the second step added a second sample barcode plus Illumina TruSeq adapters. Sequencing of the libraries was done on an Illumina NovaSeq, producing 2 x 150 bp paired-end reads. On the study's bioinformatics: Demultiplexing of reads and collapsing into UMI-guided consensus sequences were performed with migec v1.2.7. Using mixcr v2.1.11, the UMI consensuses were aligned to TRA and TRB V and J templates and assembled into clonotypes. Expanded or contracted clonotypes were those called significant by both edgeR and NoisET, with noise models trained on biological replicates. For edgeR calls, the cutoffs were a false discovery rate-adjusted p below 0.01 and a log2 fold-change threshold of 1. As an exploratory analysis of dynamics, PCA with hierarchical clustering was applied to max-normalized trajectories of the 1000 most abundant clonotypes. Each responding clone was given a CD4 or CD8 phenotype based on the CD4+ and CD8+ repertoires, which had been sequenced separately. TCRdb trimmed the raw reads at Q25, called clones with MiXCR and kept productive beta chains. Entries that share a CDR3 protein sequence are merged under the most common genes and DNA. The V and J calls reflect TCRdb's pipeline rather than the authors' work. A total of a few hundred thousand distinct CDR3 sequences appear in this sample, approximately 7.6% of them only once. Roughly 22% of the sample comes from the top ten.

What the work shows at the level of the full study, not this receptor alone: Clones that contracted from day 15 to 85 showed balanced CD4/CD8 phenotypes, whereas a second wave of clones that expanded from day 15 to 37 leaned towards CD4+. Some responding clones were detected in pre-infection memory, suggesting pre-existing cross-reactive memory T cells joined the SARS-CoV-2 response. Contracting CD4+ clones were located mainly in the CM and EM memory subsets, whereas CD8+ clones were found to be enriched in EMRA. The study included only a couple of mild cases, and larger cohorts that include severe cases with pre-infection samples were judged to be necessary. Whether the second-wave clones peaking on day 37 were SARS-CoV-2 specific was not confirmed.

The CDR3 contains 15 residues, cysteine and phenylalanine counted. Just CDR3 DNA is preserved here, 45 bases in frame from base 1. Trimmed from V: 1 base; trimmed from J: 5 bases; junction bases lacking a gene match: 5. Sequences SGHRS (CDR1) and YFSETQ (CDR2) are obtained from the germline V gene. Ficoll-Paque density gradient centrifugation was used to isolate PBMCs. The sequence was collected from a man between 18 and 35 years old who had mild COVID-19 (a few samples of this study predate the infection). The sample titles of this study are shuffled in the database, so cell type and time point are left out; the donor was told from shared clones. The sequenced sample consisted of PBMCs or a T cell subset sorted from them (not recorded which). The chain joins TRBV5-1 to TRBJ2-5; 10 middle bases align to TRBD2. The DNA reads as follows: TGCGCCAGCAGCTTGCAGGGGACTAGCGTCGAGACCCAGTACTTC. It specifies CASSLQGTSVETQYF.